This is a list of T cell receptor beta chains from one sample in a study of OX40 agonist ivuxolimab in advanced cancers. Measured with immunoSEQ multiplex PCR; TCRdb has only the in-frame clones, and not every one. The sample consists of approximately 68,000 clones, 84% of them appearing once. Sequences were derived from CD4+ or CD8+ T cells sorted from blood, sampled in a trial of the OX40 agonist ivuxolimab. These receptors were collected from an adult with an advanced solid tumor such as melanoma, head and neck, liver or kidney cancer. Both conserved end residues are part of each CDR3. D genes are given only for firm matches. Size is stated for part of the rows, as once, few or many counts, or as a class when the clone is expanded.

v_call,clone_size,d_call,j_call,cdr3_aa,cdr3_nt
TRBV29-1,.,.,TRBJ2-7,CSVVRGGYEQYF,TGCAGCGTTGTGAGGGGGGGATACGAGCAGTACTTC
TRBV6-5,.,TRBD2,TRBJ2-3,CASRTGGSVGTQYF,TGTGCCAGCAGGACCGGGGGGTCCGTGGGTACGCAGTATTTT
TRBV27,once,TRBD2,TRBJ2-7,CASMTTSGIPYSYEQYF,TGTGCCAGCATGACGACTAGCGGGATCCCGTACTCCTACGAGCAGTACTTC
TRBV28,.,.,TRBJ1-3,CASSTQGNTIYF,TGTGCCAGCAGTACCCAGGGAAACACCATATATTTT
TRBV5-6,.,TRBD1,TRBJ1-3,CASSMDRAYSGNTIYF,TGTGCCAGCAGCATGGACAGGGCCTACTCTGGAAACACCATATATTTT
TRBV9,.,.,TRBJ2-1,CASSPLSGYREQFF,TGTGCCAGCAGCCCCTTGTCAGGCTATCGGGAGCAGTTCTTC
TRBV4-2,.,TRBD1,TRBJ1-1,CASSPGQGRAEAFF,TGTGCCAGCAGCCCCGGACAGGGGAGGGCTGAAGCTTTCTTT
TRBV4-2,.,TRBD1,TRBJ2-5,CASSRTGDRETQYF,TGTGCCAGCAGTAGGACAGGGGACAGAGAGACCCAGTACTTC
TRBV11-2,.,.,TRBJ2-2,CASSLGHLTGELFF,TGTGCCAGCAGCTTAGGACACCTCACCGGGGAGCTGTTTTTT
TRBV2,.,.,TRBJ1-4,CASSVRQPTNEKLFF,TGTGCCAGCAGTGTTAGACAGCCAACTAATGAAAAACTGTTTTTT
TRBV11-2,.,.,TRBJ1-1,CASSFRAATEAFF,TGTGCCAGCAGCTTTCGGGCGGCCACTGAAGCTTTCTTT
TRBV7-2,.,TRBD1,TRBJ1-1,CASSSGTVNTEAFF,TGTGCCAGCAGTTCCGGGACAGTGAACACTGAAGCTTTCTTT
TRBV4-2,.,.,TRBJ2-1,CASSSGVSYNEQFF,TGTGCCAGCAGCTCAGGAGTTTCCTACAATGAGCAGTTCTTC
TRBV19,.,.,TRBJ1-1,CASRGPNTEAFF,TGTGCCAGTAGAGGACCGAACACTGAAGCTTTCTTT
TRBV9,.,.,TRBJ2-7,CASSVGQRSYEQYF,TGTGCCAGCAGCGTCGGACAGCGCTCCTACGAGCAGTACTTC
TRBV5-1,.,TRBD1,TRBJ2-5,CASSLQGGQETQYF,TGCGCCAGCAGCTTACAGGGGGGCCAAGAGACCCAGTACTTC
TRBV23-1,.,TRBD2,TRBJ2-6,CASSQPIGRGEPSGANVLTF,TGCGCCAGCAGTCAACCCATTGGGAGGGGAGAACCCTCTGGGGCCAACGTCCTGACTTTC
TRBV5-1,.,.,TRBJ2-7,CASSGGWLEQYF,TGCGCCAGCAGCGGAGGGTGGCTCGAGCAGTACTTC
TRBV7-3,.,TRBD2,TRBJ2-2,CAGSSRTSGRERLFF,TGTGCCGGCAGCTCCAGGACTAGCGGGAGAGAAAGGCTGTTTTTT
TRBV7-9,.,.,TRBJ2-1,CASSVQGREQFF,TGTGCCAGCAGCGTGCAGGGACGGGAGCAGTTCTTC
TRBV7-2,.,.,TRBJ1-5,CASSPSENQPQHF,TGTGCCAGCAGCCCTTCGGAGAATCAGCCCCAGCATTTT
TRBV19,.,.,TRBJ1-5,CASSIDISASGQPQHF,TGTGCCAGTAGTATAGATATTTCGGCTTCGGGACAGCCCCAGCATTTT
TRBV5-1,.,.,TRBJ1-1,CASSLGQGKNTEAFF,TGCGCCAGCAGCTTGGGGCAGGGAAAGAACACTGAAGCTTTCTTT
TRBV5-5,once,.,TRBJ2-2,CASSLDAGKTGELFF,TGTGCCAGCAGCTTGGACGCAGGGAAAACCGGGGAGCTGTTTTTT
TRBV28,.,.,TRBJ1-2,CASRVNYGYTF,TGTGCCAGCCGGGTTAACTATGGCTACACCTTC
TRBV30,.,.,TRBJ2-7,CAWSTYNYEQYF,TGTGCCTGGAGTACCTACAACTACGAGCAGTACTTC
TRBV7-2,.,.,TRBJ1-1,CASSRLGQSGTEAFF,TGTGCCAGCAGCCGACTCGGACAAAGTGGGACTGAAGCTTTCTTT
TRBV18,.,TRBD1,TRBJ2-2,CASSSTGDGELFF,TGTGCCAGCTCATCCACAGGGGACGGGGAGCTGTTTTTT